This is a list of T cell receptor beta chains from one sample in a study of blood T cell repertoires in COVID-19. The data were produced by immunoSEQ multiplex PCR, yet TCRdb's version contains in-frame clones alone and is incomplete. Of under 500,000 clones in the sample, 80% to 90% were seen once. The sequenced sample consisted of peripheral blood. These receptors originate from a woman younger than 45 with acute or convalescent COVID-19. The CDR3 runs from the conserved cysteine through the conserved F or W. The order of the fields is clone size, J gene, V gene, D gene, CDR3 protein, CDR3 DNA. D genes are given only for firm matches. For some rows the clone size is stated as once, few or many, or as a class when expanded; others skip it.

size: .; J: TRBJ2-5; V: TRBV7-2; D: .; CDR3: CASSLLTGLQKETQYF; DNA: TGTGCCAGCAGCTTATTAACAGGACTACAGAAAGAGACCCAGTACTTC
size: .; J: TRBJ2-3; V: TRBV6-6; D: .; CDR3: CASSREGTQYF; DNA: TGTGCCAGCAGCCGGGAAGGTACGCAGTATTTT
size: .; J: TRBJ1-1; V: TRBV12-3/TRBV12-4; D: .; CDR3: CASGTGRGTEAFF; DNA: TGTGCCAGCGGAACAGGGAGAGGGACTGAAGCTTTCTTT
size: .; J: TRBJ2-7; V: TRBV9; D: TRBD2; CDR3: CASSVGASGASYEQYF; DNA: TGTGCCAGCAGCGTAGGGGCTAGCGGGGCCTCCTACGAGCAGTACTTC
size: .; J: TRBJ2-1; V: TRBV5-1; D: .; CDR3: CASSLDGYNEQFF; DNA: TGCGCCAGCAGCTTGGACGGGTACAATGAGCAGTTCTTC
size: .; J: TRBJ2-7; V: TRBV19; D: .; CDR3: CASSYTDRSSYEQYF; DNA: TGTGCCAGTAGTTACACAGACAGAAGCTCCTACGAGCAGTACTTC
size: .; J: TRBJ2-1; V: TRBV2; D: TRBD2; CDR3: CASRSSGASYNEQFF; DNA: TGTGCCAGCAGATCAAGCGGGGCCTCCTACAATGAGCAGTTCTTC
size: .; J: TRBJ2-5; V: TRBV7-9; D: .; CDR3: CASSLVGGQETQYF; DNA: TGTGCCAGCAGCTTAGTGGGGGGCCAAGAGACCCAGTACTTC
size: .; J: TRBJ2-7; V: TRBV7-9; D: .; CDR3: CASSLALEGGEQYF; DNA: TGTGCCAGCAGCTTAGCGCTAGAGGGTGGCGAGCAGTACTTC
size: .; J: TRBJ2-5; V: TRBV28; D: TRBD1; CDR3: CASSPGTGGLQETQYF; DNA: TGTGCCAGCAGTCCGGGGACAGGGGGTCTCCAAGAGACCCAGTACTTC
size: .; J: TRBJ1-1; V: TRBV27; D: .; CDR3: CASSFWRGAFF; DNA: TGTGCCAGCAGTTTCTGGCGGGGGGCTTTCTTT
size: .; J: TRBJ1-2; V: TRBV18; D: TRBD1; CDR3: CASSPTGQGYGYGYTF; DNA: TGTGCCAGCTCACCCACGGGACAGGGATATGGCTATGGCTACACCTTC
size: .; J: TRBJ2-3; V: TRBV27; D: TRBD2; CDR3: CASRRTSGPRDTQYF; DNA: TGTGCCAGTAGACGGACTAGCGGTCCGAGAGATACGCAGTATTTT
size: .; J: TRBJ1-5; V: TRBV28; D: .; CDR3: CASTRGGGLIWAQHF; DNA: TGTGCCAGCACTCGGGGAGGGGGGTTAATTTGGGCCCAGCATTTT
size: .; J: TRBJ2-1; V: TRBV6-5; D: TRBD2; CDR3: CASSYSAGIQFF; DNA: TGTGCCAGCAGTTACTCAGCGGGGATCCAGTTCTTC
size: .; J: TRBJ1-3; V: TRBV11-2; D: .; CDR3: CASSLGGGKGNTIYF; DNA: TGTGCCAGCAGCTTAGGCGGGGGAAAAGGCAACACCATATATTTT
size: .; J: TRBJ2-3; V: TRBV4-1; D: TRBD1; CDR3: CASSPFQGALTDTQYF; DNA: TGCGCCAGCAGCCCGTTCCAGGGGGCTCTAACAGATACGCAGTATTTT
size: .; J: TRBJ1-5; V: TRBV5-1; D: .; CDR3: CASSLTGSYSNQPQHF; DNA: TGCGCCAGCAGCTTGACAGGCTCTTATAGCAATCAGCCCCAGCATTTT
size: .; J: TRBJ1-2; V: TRBV7-3; D: TRBD1; CDR3: CASSAVGQGGYTF; DNA: TGTGCCAGCAGCGCCGTAGGACAGGGTGGCTACACCTTC
size: few; J: TRBJ1-3; V: TRBV5-1; D: .; CDR3: CASRQISGNTIYF; DNA: TGCGCCAGCAGGCAGATCTCTGGAAACACCATATATTTT
size: .; J: TRBJ1-2; V: TRBV19; D: TRBD1; CDR3: CASSSQPGQGAYGYTF; DNA: TGTGCCAGTAGTTCCCAACCGGGACAGGGAGCCTATGGCTACACCTTC
size: .; J: TRBJ2-1; V: TRBV6-5; D: TRBD2; CDR3: CASSYSSSGVGNEQFF; DNA: TGTGCCAGCAGTTACTCGAGTAGCGGGGTGGGTAATGAGCAGTTCTTC
size: .; J: TRBJ2-1; V: TRBV27; D: TRBD2; CDR3: CASSKVAGGNEQFF; DNA: TGTGCCAGCAGTAAAGTAGCGGGGGGCAATGAGCAGTTCTTC
size: .; J: TRBJ2-3; V: TRBV2; D: TRBD1; CDR3: CASSRDRASTDTQYF; DNA: TGTGCCAGCAGTCGGGACAGGGCTAGCACAGATACGCAGTATTTT
size: .; J: TRBJ2-7; V: TRBV6-1; D: .; CDR3: CASSEGGISYEQYF; DNA: TGTGCCAGCAGTGAAGGTGGCATCTCCTACGAGCAGTACTTC
size: .; J: TRBJ1-2; V: TRBV7-8; D: TRBD1; CDR3: CASSPRTGGGYTF; DNA: TGTGCCAGCAGCCCCCGGACAGGGGGTGGCTACACCTTC
size: .; J: TRBJ2-3; V: TRBV7-9; D: TRBD2; CDR3: CASSLVPTSTHTQYF; DNA: TGTGCCAGCAGCTTAGTCCCGACTAGCACACATACGCAGTATTTT
size: .; J: TRBJ2-5; V: TRBV6-2/TRBV6-3; D: .; CDR3: CASSYSRVLETQYF; DNA: TGTGCCAGCAGTTACTCTCGGGTTTTGGAGACCCAGTACTTC
size: few; J: TRBJ2-2; V: TRBV2; D: .; CDR3: CASSWGPTGELFF; DNA: TGTGCCAGCAGTTGGGGGCCGACCGGGGAGCTGTTTTTT
size: .; J: TRBJ2-5; V: TRBV6-1; D: .; CDR3: CASREGPSRETQYF; DNA: TGTGCCAGCAGAGAAGGCCCCTCTAGGGAGACCCAGTACTTC
size: .; J: TRBJ1-2; V: TRBV9; D: .; CDR3: CASSSGGGVSYGYTF; DNA: TGTGCCAGCAGCTCAGGCGGGGGAGTAAGTTATGGCTACACCTTC
size: .; J: TRBJ1-5; V: TRBV20-1; D: TRBD1; CDR3: CSASKGARSNQPQHF; DNA: TGCAGTGCTAGTAAGGGGGCGCGGAGCAATCAGCCCCAGCATTTT
size: .; J: TRBJ2-1; V: TRBV2; D: .; CDR3: CASRRDGSSYNEQFF; DNA: TGTGCCAGCAGGCGAGACGGGAGCTCCTACAATGAGCAGTTCTTC
size: .; J: TRBJ2-5; V: TRBV6-6; D: TRBD2; CDR3: CASSSASGPQETQYF; DNA: TGTGCCAGCAGTTCCGCTAGCGGACCACAAGAGACCCAGTACTTC
size: .; J: TRBJ1-1; V: TRBV28; D: .; CDR3: CASRWGTNRDTEAFF; DNA: TGTGCCAGCAGATGGGGGACGAACAGGGACACTGAAGCTTTCTTT
size: .; J: TRBJ1-3; V: TRBV5-1; D: .; CDR3: CASSLGQMNSGNTIYF; DNA: TGCGCCAGCAGCTTGGGACAAATGAACTCTGGAAACACCATATATTTT
size: .; J: TRBJ2-7; V: TRBV28; D: .; CDR3: CATINSGGFYEQYF; DNA: TGTGCCACCATAAATTCCGGGGGATTCTACGAGCAGTACTTC
size: .; J: TRBJ1-2; V: TRBV9; D: .; CDR3: CASSLGGENGYTF; DNA: TGTGCCAGCAGCTTAGGGGGGGAGAATGGCTACACCTTC